This TCR beta chain originates from a study of early T cells in non-severe SARS-CoV-2 infection. Regarding this clonotype: Its antigen is currently unknown. An end of the junction does not agree with germline; a read error may underlie this.

One entry per CDR3 protein results from TCRdb running MiXCR on the 5' RACE reads. The data show roughly 55,000 distinct CDR3 sequences, with 9.5% to 13% seen just once and 9.5% to 13% held by the top ten. Study-wide points: Matching against VDJdb likely underestimated virus-specific expansions, favoring anti-spike CD8.

CDR1 and CDR2 (germline): SQVTM, ANQGSEA. The CDR3 runs 10 residues. Source material: whole blood. The J gene is TRBJ1-1, the V gene TRBV29-1; D is unresolved. The sequence came from an adult who was a healthcare worker with PCR-confirmed SARS-CoV-2 infection or an uninfected control (not recorded which). The CDR3, as DNA: TGCAGCGCTGAAACAGTTGAAGCTTTCTTT. Its translation: CSAETVEAFF.